This section outlines one T cell receptor (beta chain) sequence together with its context. Its cognate antigen is unknown. This CDR3 has 15 residues. V dropped 2 bases and J dropped 2 bases, with 12 bases sitting between them. Germline V gene lookup returns CDR1 MDHEN and CDR2 SYDVKM. The data stem from a study of T cells in localized non-small cell lung cancer. Method: immunoSEQ multiplex PCR; TCRdb's copy keeps in-frame clones and lacks some. The table lists approximately 29,000 clones, 84% of them singletons. Overall study findings and caveats: The highest T cell clonality was in uninvolved adjacent lung, above tumor. Longer overall survival was seen with higher T cell density measured in blood.

This rearrangement joins TRBV28 to TRBJ1-2, with a possible D match to TRBD1 (5 bases). The material was peripheral blood mononuclear cells, obtained before any cancer treatment. The sequence was collected from a man between 35 and 75 years old with stage III lung adenocarcinoma. The CDR3 sequence: CASSLSPGNNYGYTF. The CDR3 DNA follows: TGTGCCAGCAGTTTAAGTCCAGGGAACAACTATGGCTACACCTTC.